This TCR beta chain was observed in a study of cytomegalovirus exposure and HLA in healthy donors. As for the study in general: About 85 million unique TCRs from HLA-typed donors were held in an early release of data. Falling in the Caucasian-associated ancestry cluster were approximately 86% of approximately 410 genotyped donors. Broader study findings: Most subjects' HLA-A and HLA-B alleles were reportedly predicted from TCR beta sequences.

The germline CDR1 and CDR2 sequences are MNHNY and SVGAGI (reference sequence). The ends were cut back, 8 bases at V and 4 bases at J, with 15 bases in the middle. This CDR3 contains 14 residues. A word on this clone: Its antigen is unknown.

With 60 Vbeta and 13 Jbeta primers, the PCR was carried out. Here immunoSEQ multiplex PCR was the method, and the copy in TCRdb shows in-frame clones only, minus some. There are 150,000 to 200,000 clones in the sample; 70% to 90% occur only once, and about 2% lies in the top ten. The V gene is TRBV6-6, the J gene TRBJ2-1, with D tentatively TRBD2 (5 bases). What was sequenced was PBMCs. The sequence came from a woman aged 25 to 39 in good health and CMV-seronegative. The CDR3 loop is CASVPGGVYNEQFF. CDR3 in DNA: TGTGCCAGCGTTCCAGGAGGTGTATACAATGAGCAGTTCTTC.